The source of this T cell receptor beta chain is a study of CXCR3-negative and CXCR3-positive naive CD8 T cells. Sorts that each held a few hundred thousand cells were run in triplicate for every CD8+ T cell subset. Findings of the study overall: Between one naive subset and the other, surface CD5 was comparable, and TCR strength was inferred from TRB CDR3 properties. Diversity was high in both naive subsets and much lower in memory cells.

Comments on this clonotype: Its antigen is not known.

In preparing the TRB cDNA libraries, 5' RACE with UMI labels was used. After re-calling the 5' RACE reads, TCRdb lists one entry per CDR3 protein, DNA absent. The specimen's table records approximately 56,000 distinct CDR3 sequences. The CDR3 consists of 13 residues. The V gene's germline CDR1 is SGDLS and CDR2 YYNGEE. The TCR sequence derives from a human donor in good health. Some clones in this sample may be carry-over from other donors' samples. V usage is TRBV9 and J usage is TRBJ2-7; TCRdb reports TRBD1, a call that lacks DNA to check it against. The source material was naive CXCR3- CD8+ T cells from blood. Specified subset: CD45RO-CCR7+CD27+CD95- naive CD8+ T cells lacking CXCR3 (TNR3-). The CDR3 spells CASRTGIPYEQYF.